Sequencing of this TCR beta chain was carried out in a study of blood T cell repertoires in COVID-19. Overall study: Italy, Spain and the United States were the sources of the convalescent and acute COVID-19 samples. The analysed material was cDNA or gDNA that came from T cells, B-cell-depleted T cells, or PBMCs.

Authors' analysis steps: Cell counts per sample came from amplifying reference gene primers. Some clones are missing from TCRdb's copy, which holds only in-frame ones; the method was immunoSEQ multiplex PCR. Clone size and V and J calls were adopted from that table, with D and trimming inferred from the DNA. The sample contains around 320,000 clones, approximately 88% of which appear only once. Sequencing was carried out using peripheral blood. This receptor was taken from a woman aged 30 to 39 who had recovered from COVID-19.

Here the CDR3 DNA reads TGTGCCAGTAGTCCCTTACAGGGTACTACCAAAAACATTCAGTACTTC. Its protein product is CASSPLQGTTKNIQYF. The chain recombines TRBV19 with TRBJ2-4; D possibly corresponds to TRBD1 (6 bases). The germline V gene has CDR1 LNHDA and CDR2 SQIVND (reference sequence). The CDR3 covers 16 residues. Trimming took 5 bases from V and 2 from J, leaving 16 bases between them.